Each of the 23 T cell receptor beta chains below was sequenced from the same sample in a study of T cells in Graves' hyperthyroidism and ophthalmopathy. RNA transcripts provided the source from which TCR beta CDR3 regions were amplified. An initial round of RT-PCR targeting the TCR CDR3 relied on the HTBI primer set. TCRdb used MiXCR to reprocess the multiplex PCR reads, holding one entry per CDR3 protein. The sample yields about 400,000 distinct CDR3 sequences, 14% to 15% seen once. The sequenced material came from blood. All receptors derive from a woman under 40 with Graves' hyperthyroidism.

This clonotype appeared once. V usage is TRBV12-3 or TRBV12-4 and J usage is TRBJ1-1; no clear D. CDR3 size: 16 residues. Trimming removed 0 bases from V and 2 bases from J, with 13 bases in between. The DNA of the CDR3 is TGTGCCAGCAGTTTAGCGATGACGGCTGCAAACACTGAAGCTTTCTTT. Encoded protein: CASSLAMTAANTEAFF.

At least ten counts were recorded for this clonotype. The J gene is TRBJ2-5, the V gene TRBV6-5; possibly TRBD2 for D (6 bases). The CDR3 has 16 amino acids. Trimming left V 0 bases short and J 5 bases short, with 16 bases between. The germline V gene has CDR1 MNHEY and CDR2 SVGAGI. DNA of the CDR3: TGTGCCAGCAGTTACTCGAGTAGGGGAGGATTGGAGACCCAGTACTTC. Translated: CASSYSSRGGLETQYF.

This clonotype was seen ten or more times. The chain joins TRBV28 to TRBJ2-6; 10 positions agree with TRBD1. The CDR3 has 18 amino acids. V gave up 6 bases and J gave up 0 bases; unmatched junction bases: 8. Germline CDR1 reads MDHEN; CDR2 reads SYDVKM. DNA of the CDR3: TGTGCCAGCAGCCTAGACAGGGGGCCGAGCTCTGGGGCCAACGTCCTGACTTTC. This sequence encodes CASSLDRGPSSGANVLTF. Full variable domain (outside the CDR3, taken from reference TRBV28 and TRBJ2-6): DVKVTQSSRYLVKRTGEKVFLECVQDMDHENMFWYRQDPGLGLRLIYFSYDVKMKEKGDIPEGYSVSREKKERFSLILESASTNQTSMYLCASSLDRGPSSGANVLTFGAGSRLTVL.

This clonotype was seen ten or more times. This chain uses TRBV28 with TRBJ2-1; D gene ambiguous. The CDR3 length is 12 residues. V was shortened by 6 bases and J by 4 bases, with 7 bases between the two germline ends. Germline V gene data show CDR1 as MDHEN and CDR2 as SYDVKM. In DNA, the CDR3 is TGTGCCAGCAGCCTAACTTACAATGAGCAGTTCTTC. Its translation: CASSLTYNEQFF.

The chain uses TRBV7-2 and TRBJ2-1; 9 nucleotides line up with TRBD2. Per the germline V gene, CDR1 is SGHTA and CDR2 is FQGNSA. The CDR3 has 15 amino acids. With V trimmed by 2 bases and J by 4 bases, 3 bases remained unmatched. CDR3 in DNA: TGTGCCAGCAGCTTATCTAGCGGGGTTTACAATGAGCAGTTCTTC. The encoded protein is CASSLSSGVYNEQFF.

This clonotype has ten or more counts. The junction shows a germline mismatch at one end, possibly a read error. The J gene is TRBJ2-7, the V gene TRBV7-7; 10 positions match TRBD2. The V gene's germline CDR1 is SSHAT and CDR2 FNYEAQ (reference sequence). CDR3 length: 14 residues. CDR3 DNA sequence: TGTGCTAGCAGCTTAGCTAGCGGGGGCTACGAGCAGTACTTC. Its translation: CASSLASGGYEQYF. Variable domain in full (rest from reference TRBV7-7 and TRBJ2-7): GAGVSQSPRYKVTKRGQDVTLRCDPISSHATLYWYQQALGQGPEFLTYFNYEAQPDKSGLPSDRFSAERPEGSISTLTIQRTEQRDSAMYRCASSLASGGYEQYFGPGTRLTVT.

This clonotype was detected many times. The CDR3 loop is CSAGGTYEQYF. As DNA, the CDR3 is TGCAGTGCTGGCGGGACCTACGAGCAGTACTTC. The J gene is TRBJ2-7, the V gene TRBV20-1, with D perhaps matching TRBD2 (6 bases). The CDR3 totals 11 residues. With 5 bases removed from V and 2 bases from J, the gap between germline ends came to 7 bases. From germline, CDR1 is DFQATT and CDR2 SNEGSKA (reference sequence).

This chain joins TRBV2 and TRBJ1-2, with a tentative D call TRBD1 (6 bases). This CDR3 comprises 15 residues. CDR1 SNHLY and CDR2 FYNNEI come from the germline V gene. V shed 6 bases and J shed 3 bases, with 17 bases lying between them. The CDR3 region is CASRANREGDYGYTF. CDR3 sequence (DNA): TGTGCCAGCAGGGCGAACAGGGAGGGGGACTATGGCTACACCTTC. The full variable domain, completed using reference TRBV2 and TRBJ1-2, is EPEVTQTPSHQVTQMGQEVILRCVPISNHLYFYWYRQILGQKVEFLVSFYNNEISEKSEIFDDQFSVERPDGSNFTLKIRSTKLEDSAMYFCASRANREGDYGYTFGSGTRLTVV.

The V and J genes are TRBV28 and TRBJ2-2, with TRBD1 matching over 8 bases. The length of the CDR3 is 14 residues. Looked up from germline, CDR1 is MDHEN and CDR2 is SYDVKM. The V segment lost 6 bases and the J segment 13 bases; nucleotides outside the gene matches: 13. The CDR3 coding sequence is TGTGCCAGCAGCCCGCCGGGACAGGCCAAGGCGCTGTTTTTT. This gives the protein CASSPPGQAKALFF.

Many counts were recorded for this clonotype. V usage is TRBV30 and J usage is TRBJ2-7, with 10 bases lining up with TRBD2. Germline V gives CDR1 GTSNPN, CDR2 SVGIG (reference sequence). The CDR3 runs 13 residues. Trimming took 3 bases from V and 6 from J; bases not matched to a gene: 5. The CDR3 loop is CAWREGLASEQYF. The DNA for the CDR3 is TGTGCCTGGAGAGAGGGACTAGCGAGCGAGCAGTACTTC.

The table lists this clonotype with many counts. The rearrangement joins TRBV27 to TRBJ2-7, with a possible D match to TRBD2 (6 bases). With 6 bases removed from V and 3 bases from J, the gap between germline ends came to 12 bases. The germline V gene encodes CDR1 MNHEY and CDR2 SMNVEV (reference sequence). There are 13 residues in the CDR3. The CDR3 spells CASSLGTYYEQYF. The DNA for the CDR3 is TGTGCCAGCAGCCTGGGGACTTACTACGAGCAGTACTTC.

This clonotype was counted only a few times. The chain joins TRBV4-1 to TRBJ2-5, with a tentative D call TRBD2 (6 bases). The germline V and J ends were trimmed by 1 base and 0 bases, with 15 bases remaining between them. Germline V gives CDR1 MGHRA, CDR2 YSYEKL. This CDR3 region has 17 residues. The CDR3 DNA reads TGCGCCAGCAGCCAAGTCCAAACGGGAGCAAACCAAGAGACCCAGTACTTC. It yields the protein CASSQVQTGANQETQYF.

The chain employs TRBV19 and TRBJ1-5; no reliable D call. V was shortened by 4 bases and J by 5 bases, with 9 bases between the two germline ends. Germline V gene sequence: CDR1 LNHDA, CDR2 SQIVND (reference sequence). The CDR3 runs 13 residues. Here the CDR3 reads CASSTDTYQPQHF. As DNA, the CDR3 is TGTGCCAGTAGTACAGACACATATCAGCCCCAGCATTTT.

This chain uses TRBV10-1 with TRBJ2-2; D ambiguous. V was cut by 3 bases and J by 2 bases, with 10 bases left in between. This CDR3 has 15 amino acids. The V gene's germline CDR1 is WNHNN and CDR2 SYGVQD (reference sequence). This CDR3 reads CASSDYGPNTGELFF. The CDR3 DNA reads as TGCGCCAGCAGTGATTACGGGCCTAACACCGGGGAGCTGTTTTTT.

At least ten counts were recorded for this clonotype. The chain combines TRBV3-1 with TRBJ2-1; 7 bases fit TRBD2. CDR1 and CDR2 (germline): LGHDT, YNNKEL (reference sequence). The CDR3 is made up of 15 amino acids. Trimming cost V 6 bases and J 0 bases; bases outside gene matches: 5. CDR3 loop: CASRDTGGSYNEQFF. CDR3 nucleotides: TGTGCCAGCAGAGATACGGGGGGCTCCTACAATGAGCAGTTCTTC.

This clonotype was found many times. The chain has TRBV12-3 or TRBV12-4 and TRBJ2-3; D is undetermined. Trimming shortened V by 3 bases and J by 3 bases, and 7 bases separated the two germline ends. The length of the CDR3 is 13 residues. DNA for the CDR3: TGTGCCAGCAGTTTCCCAGAGACAGATACGCAGTATTTT. This gives the protein CASSFPETDTQYF.

This clonotype was detected ten times or more. The chain combines TRBV7-2 with TRBJ2-1, with D tentatively TRBD2 (5 bases). Trimming left V 1 base short and J 9 bases short, with 10 bases between. Germline-derived CDR1 and CDR2 are SGHTA and FQGNSA. This CDR3 region has 13 residues. In DNA form, the CDR3 reads TGTGCCAGCAGCTTAGAGCTAGAGGGTGAGCAGTTCTTC. Translating it yields CASSLELEGEQFF.

The rearrangement links TRBV5-1 to TRBJ2-3, with 11 bases aligning to TRBD2. Looked up from germline, CDR1 is SGHRS and CDR2 is YFSETQ. With 4 bases clipped from V and 3 bases from J, the junction kept 10 bases outside the gene matches. The CDR3 runs 17 residues. CDR3 sequence reads: CASSKPMTSGITDTQYF. The CDR3 nucleotides are TGCGCCAGCAGCAAACCGATGACTAGCGGGATTACAGATACGCAGTATTTT. Together with reference TRBV5-1 and TRBJ2-3, the CDR3 gives the full variable domain: KAGVTQTPRYLIKTRGQQVTLSCSPISGHRSVSWYQQTPGQGLQFLFEYFSETQRNKGNFPGRFSGRQFSNSRSEMNVSTLELGDSALYLCASSKPMTSGITDTQYFGPGTRLTVL.

This clonotype appeared many times. The gene calls are TRBV20-1 and TRBJ1-6, with 7 bases aligning to TRBD1. Germline V gene data show CDR1 as DFQATT and CDR2 as SNEGSKA (reference sequence). The CDR3 has 13 amino acids. Losses at the gene ends were 6 bases for V and 9 bases for J; bases not matched to a gene: 8. The CDR3 sequence is CSAPQGLGSPLHF. In DNA form, the CDR3 reads TGCAGTGCCCCACAGGGGCTCGGTTCACCCCTCCACTTT.

This clonotype was detected many times. The rearrangement uses TRBV28 and TRBJ1-1, with D uncertain. The CDR3 has 14 residues. From germline, CDR1 is MDHEN and CDR2 SYDVKM. V lost 5 bases to trimming and J lost 3 bases, with 13 bases between them. The CDR3, as DNA: TGTGCCAGCAGTCGGGGATCGTTTGACACTGAAGCTTTCTTT. It translates to CASSRGSFDTEAFF.

In this sample, this clonotype turned up a few times. The chain couples TRBV7-9 to TRBJ1-4; D is uncertain. Germline CDR1 is SEHNR and CDR2 is FQNEAQ (reference sequence). CDR3 length equals 14 residues. Deletions cut 1 base from V and 4 bases from J, with 7 bases between. The CDR3 sequence is CASSLVQSNEKLFF. CDR3 coding DNA: TGTGCCAGCAGCTTAGTTCAGAGTAATGAAAAACTGTTTTTT. The entire variable domain, with the rest obtained from reference TRBV7-9 and TRBJ1-4, is as follows: DTGVSQNPRHKITKRGQNVTFRCDPISEHNRLYWYRQTLGQGPEFLTYFQNEAQLEKSRLLSDRFSAERPKGSFSTLEIQRTEQGDSAMYLCASSLVQSNEKLFFGSGTQLSVL.

This clonotype came up a few times. The CDR3 region has the DNA TGTGCCATCAGTGAGTCGGGGGGGCGAGACTATGGCTACACCTTC. Its translation is CAISESGGRDYGYTF. The V gene is TRBV10-3, the J gene TRBJ1-2, with D possibly TRBD1 on 6 matching bases. V lost 0 bases and J lost 3, with 11 bases in between. The CDR3 totals 15 residues. The germline gives CDR1 ENHRY, CDR2 SYGVKD.

The rearrangement uses TRBV5-6 and TRBJ2-7, with TRBD1 as a possible D gene (6 bases). Germline V gene sequence: CDR1 SGHDT, CDR2 YYEEEE. This CDR3 comprises 14 residues. Trimming pared 1 base from V and 6 bases from J, leaving 14 bases between. The CDR3 protein is CASSLRQGTGEQYF. The CDR3 DNA follows: TGTGCCAGCAGCTTGAGGCAGGGGACCGGCGAGCAGTACTTC.